The entry below describes one TCR beta chain. Its specificity is not known. The sample belongs to a study of shared clonotypes between healthy human individuals. Study-wide background: Plates per donor: three CD4 naive, three CD4 memory, two CD8 naive, one CD8 memory. Study-wide results and limits: Clonotypes that were shared across a few donors made up approximately 5.1% of naive CD4 clonotypes.

As handled by the study authors: ImmunoSEQ junction-only sequences lacked quality scores, so their filtering differed. Clones were read by immunoSEQ multiplex PCR, and TCRdb kept only the in-frame ones, dropping some. From that table come the V and J calls and clone size; the DNA was used to work out D and trimming. Among 150,000 to 200,000 clones listed, roughly 93% were seen once. The material sequenced was naive CD4+ T cells sorted from blood. Regarding subset: CD45RA+ positively selected. This receptor was identified in a woman aged 25 to 39 in good health.

The DNA of the CDR3 is TGTGCCAGTAGTATTACGGTTGTAGGGAACTATGGCTACACCTTC. Its protein product is CASSITVVGNYGYTF. This chain uses TRBV19 with TRBJ1-2; D unclear. Germline CDR1 LNHDA, CDR2 SQIVND (reference sequence). V lost 3 bases, J lost 2 bases, and 13 bases lay in between. The CDR3 spans 15 residues.